This is a list of T cell receptor beta chains from one sample in a study of blood T cell repertoires in COVID-19. Sequencing was performed with immunoSEQ multiplex PCR; in TCRdb, only in-frame clones are kept and a portion is missing. In the table there are around 240,000 clones, approximately 84% of which are singletons. Sample: peripheral blood. Receptor source: a woman at least 80 years old with acute or convalescent COVID-19. Each CDR3 is given with its conserved first and last residue. The order of the fields is CDR3 protein, CDR3 DNA, J gene, D gene, clone size, V gene. A D gene is named only where the DNA matches it firmly. The size field is filled for only some rows; it gives once, few, many or a size class.

CASGKRLGASDEQYF TGTGCTAGTGGTAAACGCCTGGGAGCGTCGGACGAGCAGTACTTC TRBJ2-7 NA NA TRBV12-5
CATSDYRENNEQFF TGTGCCACCAGTGATTACAGGGAGAACAATGAGCAGTTCTTC TRBJ2-1 NA once TRBV24-1
CASTPGQLNEKLFF TGTGCCAGCACCCCGGGACAGCTTAATGAAAAACTGTTTTTT TRBJ1-4 TRBD1 NA TRBV28
CASSREGRGLYEQYF TGTGCCAGCAGCCGAGAGGGCAGGGGGCTCTACGAGCAGTACTTC TRBJ2-7 TRBD1 NA TRBV14
CASSPSYRGLDYGYTF TGTGCCAGCAGCCCAAGCTACAGGGGGCTCGACTATGGCTACACCTTC TRBJ1-2 TRBD1 NA TRBV28
CASSIRDSSLDGYTF TGTGCCAGTAGTATAAGGGACAGTTCCCTGGATGGCTACACCTTC TRBJ1-2 TRBD1 NA TRBV19
CASSPDRVDSGTEAFF TGTGCCAGCTCACCGGACAGGGTGGATTCGGGCACTGAAGCTTTCTTT TRBJ1-1 TRBD1 NA TRBV18
CASSPAENTIYF TGTGCCAGCAGCCCCGCCGAGAACACCATATATTTT TRBJ1-3 NA NA TRBV7-2
CASNAGGYGYTF TGTGCCAGCAATGCGGGCGGCTATGGCTACACCTTC TRBJ1-2 NA once TRBV6-6
CASNGGGPQETQYF TGCGCCAGCAACGGCGGGGGGCCCCAAGAGACCCAGTACTTC TRBJ2-5 TRBD2 NA TRBV10-2
CASSESSTGDYEQYF TGCGCCAGCAGTGAGTCGAGTACAGGGGACTACGAGCAGTACTTC TRBJ2-7 TRBD1 NA TRBV10-1
CASSYGGVKGYEQYF TGTGCCAGCAGTTACGGGGGGGTAAAGGGCTACGAGCAGTACTTC TRBJ2-7 TRBD2 NA TRBV6-6
CASSQEEQGVFGNTIYF TGTGCCAGCAGCCAAGAGGAGCAGGGGGTTTTCGGAAACACCATATATTTT TRBJ1-3 TRBD1 NA TRBV4-2
CASKDRAKDTQYF TGTGCCAGTAAGGACAGGGCTAAAGATACGCAGTATTTT TRBJ2-3 TRBD1 once TRBV19
CASSLGNSYEQYF TGTGCCAGCAGTTTGGGCAACTCCTACGAGCAGTACTTC TRBJ2-7 NA NA TRBV28
CASSLRLAGTNEQFF TGTGCCAGCAGCCTACGGTTAGCGGGCACCAATGAGCAGTTCTTC TRBJ2-1 TRBD2 NA TRBV7-3
CATKGTASGELFF TGTGCCACCAAAGGGACAGCGTCCGGGGAGCTGTTTTTT TRBJ2-2 TRBD1 few TRBV24-1
CASSYEGQPGGYTF TGTGCCAGCAGTTACGAGGGACAGCCTGGGGGCTACACCTTC TRBJ1-2 TRBD1 once TRBV6-2/TRBV6-3
CASSDRGAGANVLTF TGTGCCAGCAGCGATCGCGGGGCTGGGGCCAACGTCCTGACTTTC TRBJ2-6 NA NA TRBV9
CASSLPGGVTEAFF TGTGCCAGCAGCTTACCAGGGGGCGTCACTGAAGCTTTCTTT TRBJ1-1 TRBD1 once TRBV7-8
CASSLATGLDYGYTF TGCGCCAGCAGCTTGGCGACAGGATTAGACTATGGCTACACCTTC TRBJ1-2 NA once TRBV5-1
CASTRRDVLTF TGTGCCAGCACCCGCCGCGACGTCCTGACTTTC TRBJ2-6 NA NA TRBV12-3/TRBV12-4
CASSLGQGREQYF TGTGCCAGCAGCTTAGGACAGGGCCGGGAGCAGTACTTC TRBJ2-7 TRBD1 few TRBV11-2
CASRLTGGVGNTEAFF TGTGCCAGTAGACTGACAGGGGGCGTGGGGAACACTGAAGCTTTCTTT TRBJ1-1 TRBD1 NA TRBV3-1/TRBV3-2
CASSLQGEGGNEQFF TGCGCCAGCAGCCTACAGGGGGAAGGAGGCAATGAGCAGTTCTTC TRBJ2-1 TRBD1 NA TRBV4-3
CASRTTGESTDTQYF TGTGCCAGCAGAACGACAGGGGAAAGCACAGATACGCAGTATTTT TRBJ2-3 TRBD1 NA TRBV27
CASSLTVWGGNTGELFF TGTGCCAGCAGCTTGACAGTATGGGGAGGGAACACCGGGGAGCTGTTTTTT TRBJ2-2 NA NA TRBV11-3
CASSVGQNKNSPLHF TGTGCCAGCAGTGTAGGACAGAACAAAAATTCACCCCTCCACTTT TRBJ1-6 NA NA TRBV25-1